This T cell receptor beta chain was recorded in a study of glioma-infiltrating T cells after dendritic cell vaccination. Overall study context: Patients had newly diagnosed or recurrent glioblastoma and received dendritic cell vaccines. Autologous tumor lysate-pulsed dendritic cell vaccination was given between about 2003 and 2012.

In germline, CDR1 is SGHAT, CDR2 FQNNGV. Trimming cost V 6 bases and J 5 bases; bases outside gene matches: 10. This CDR3 has 16 residues. Concerning this clone: As yet, its antigen is unknown.

General observations from the study: The cohort had few patients with full blood and tumor sets.

The protocol was immunoSEQ multiplex PCR, while the TCRdb copy is restricted to in-frame clones and leaves out a portion. The sample shows 80,000 to 95,000 clones, approximately 81% of them seen only once. Documented time point: after dendritic cell vaccination, including at tumor progression/relapse. This TCR was recovered from a human donor with glioblastoma. The sequences come from blood, collected after dendritic cell vaccination. The chain recombines TRBV11-2 with TRBJ2-1; 10 bases are shared with TRBD1. The CDR3, as DNA: TGTGCCAGCAGGGAACGGACAGGGGGACGTAACAATGAGCAGTTCTTC. Its translation is CASRERTGGRNNEQFF.